A single sample gave rise to the 18 T cell receptor beta chains below, sequenced in a study of T cell responses to AZD1222 COVID-19 vaccine. Some clones are missing from TCRdb's copy, which holds only in-frame ones; the method was immunoSEQ multiplex PCR. Among roughly 170,000 clones listed, 90% were seen once. Sample: peripheral blood, taken on day 0 of AZD1222 vaccination. These receptor sequences come from an adult in good health.

The V call is TRBV19, the J call TRBJ1-3, with D perhaps matching TRBD1 (6 bases). The CDR3 loop spans 18 amino acids. V dropped 7 bases and J dropped 2 bases, with 24 bases sitting between them. Germline V gene sequence: CDR1 LNHDA, CDR2 SQIVND (reference sequence). This chain's CDR3 is CASTSGQRGSSTGNTIYF. Here the CDR3 DNA reads TGTGCCAGTACCTCAGGACAGAGGGGATCCTCCACTGGAAACACCATATATTTT.

The chain carries TRBV9 and TRBJ1-3; no clear D. The germline gives CDR1 SGDLS, CDR2 YYNGEE. V was shortened by 0 bases and J by 5 bases, with 12 bases between the two germline ends. This CDR3 has 15 residues. The CDR3 nucleotides read TGTGCCAGCAGCGTAGCGGGGATGGTGAGAAACACCATATATTTT. It yields the protein CASSVAGMVRNTIYF.

CDR3 nucleotide sequence: TGTGCCAGTAGTAACCATCGCTCCCTGACAGGGGAATCCTACGAGCAGTACTTC. Translated: CASSNHRSLTGESYEQYF. This sequence joins TRBV19 and TRBJ2-7; 8 positions match TRBD1. V lost 4 bases to trimming and J lost 1 base; unmatched junction nucleotides: 15. The CDR3 has 18 amino acids. In germline, CDR1 is LNHDA, CDR2 SQIVND (reference sequence).

The chain carries TRBV5-1 and TRBJ2-5, with TRBD1 matching over 10 bases. This CDR3 contains 15 residues. From germline, CDR1 is SGHRS and CDR2 YFSETQ. V trimming: 0 bases; J trimming: 4 bases; junction bases outside the gene matches: 3. The CDR3 DNA reads as TGCGCCAGCAGCTTGGGGACAGGGGGACGAGAGACCCAGTACTTC. As protein: CASSLGTGGRETQYF. The variable domain in full, completed from reference TRBV5-1 and TRBJ2-5, reads KAGVTQTPRYLIKTRGQQVTLSCSPISGHRSVSWYQQTPGQGLQFLFEYFSETQRNKGNFPGRFSGRQFSNSRSEMNVSTLELGDSALYLCASSLGTGGRETQYFGPGTRLLVL.

V gene TRBV7-2 combines with J gene TRBJ1-4; 7 bases align to TRBD1. The CDR3 length is 14 residues. Germline values: CDR1 SGHTA, CDR2 FQGNSA. V shed 5 bases and J 7 bases; nucleotides not matched to a gene: 7. DNA of the CDR3: TGTGCCAGCAGCAAAACCGGGACAGCTGAAAAACTGTTTTTT. Translated: CASSKTGTAEKLFF.

The chain links TRBV7-8 to TRBJ1-1; the D is unclear. V gave up 3 bases and J gave up 1 base, with 3 bases separating them. The length of the CDR3 is 12 residues. Germline loops: CDR1 SGHVS, CDR2 FQNEAQ. This chain's CDR3 is CASSFSNTEAFF. The CDR3 DNA is TGTGCCAGCAGCTTCTCGAACACTGAAGCTTTCTTT. Filled out from reference TRBV7-8 and TRBJ1-1, the complete variable domain reads GAGVSQSPRYKVAKRGQDVALRCDPISGHVSLFWYQQALGQGPEFLTYFQNEAQLDKSGLPSDRFFAERPEGSVSTLKIQRTQQEDSAVYLCASSFSNTEAFFGQGTRLTVV.

V gene TRBV7-3 combines with J gene TRBJ1-1; D gene ambiguous. With 5 bases removed from V and 4 bases from J, the gap between germline ends came to 11 bases. In germline, CDR1 is SGHTA, CDR2 FQGTGA. The CDR3 is 13 residues long. CDR3 in DNA: TGTGCCAGCAGCGATTACGGAATCACTGAAGCTTTCTTT. Translated: CASSDYGITEAFF.

This clone was found once. The chain couples TRBV6-2 or TRBV6-3 to TRBJ2-1, with 7 bases that match TRBD1. Germline V gives CDR1 MNHEY, CDR2 SVGEGT. Trimming cost V 5 bases and J 9 bases; bases outside gene matches: 7. The CDR3 sequence is 13 residues long. CDR3 in DNA: TGTGCCAGCAGTCAACAGGGGCCTGGTGAGCAGTTCTTC. Translated: CASSQQGPGEQFF.

The V call is TRBV7-2, the J call TRBJ1-2; 7 nucleotides match TRBD1. The CDR3 runs 19 residues. CDR1 SGHTA and CDR2 FQGNSA come from the germline V gene. Trimming took 2 bases from V and 0 from J; bases not matched to a gene: 15. CDR3 amino acids: CASSLRGRWDSVTNYGYTF. In nucleotides, the CDR3 is TGTGCCAGCAGCTTACGGGGGAGATGGGACAGTGTGACTAACTATGGCTACACCTTC.

The chain joins TRBV5-1 to TRBJ2-1; 8 bases line up with TRBD2. The CDR3 has 13 amino acids. J was trimmed by 6 bases and V by 4 bases; bases with no gene match: 3. Per the germline V gene, CDR1 is SGHRS and CDR2 is YFSETQ. This chain's CDR3 is CASSGGTSNEQFF. The DNA of the CDR3 is TGCGCCAGCAGCGGAGGGACTAGCAATGAGCAGTTCTTC.

The chain couples TRBV7-3 to TRBJ2-5; TRBD2 matches 8 bases. This CDR3 has 17 residues. Germline CDR1 SGHTA, CDR2 FQGTGA. Trimming took 3 bases from V and 3 from J; bases not matched to a gene: 12. CDR3 DNA: TGTGCCAGCAGCTTCTCACCGGGACTAGGGACCAAAGAGACCCAGTACTTC. It translates to CASSFSPGLGTKETQYF.

V and J are TRBV25-1 and TRBJ2-3, with TRBD1 as a possible D gene (7 bases). From germline, CDR1 is MGHDK and CDR2 SYGVNS. Trimming left V 0 bases short and J 10 bases short, with 17 bases between. There are 15 residues in the CDR3. The CDR3 protein is CASSEYRGELPSQYF. The CDR3 coding sequence is TGTGCCAGCAGTGAATACAGGGGGGAACTCCCCTCGCAGTATTTT.

The rearrangement links TRBV5-1 to TRBJ2-1; weak D call: TRBD2 (6 bases). CDR1 is SGHRS and CDR2 is YFSETQ in the germline V gene. This CDR3 spans 15 amino acids. Trimming cost V 0 bases and J 6 bases, with 13 bases left between them. The CDR3 region has the DNA TGCGCCAGCAGCTTGGCGGGGGATCTACGCAATGAGCAGTTCTTC. This translates into CASSLAGDLRNEQFF. Full variable domain (rest looked up from reference TRBV5-1 and TRBJ2-1): KAGVTQTPRYLIKTRGQQVTLSCSPISGHRSVSWYQQTPGQGLQFLFEYFSETQRNKGNFPGRFSGRQFSNSRSEMNVSTLELGDSALYLCASSLAGDLRNEQFFGPGTRLTVL.

The genes are TRBV4-3 and TRBJ1-6; TRBD1 is a possible D gene (6 bases). Germline CDR1 reads LGHNA; CDR2 reads YSLEER. The V end lost 5 bases, the J end lost 7 bases, and 27 bases lay between the germline ends. The CDR3 covers 19 residues. Written as DNA, the CDR3 is TGCGCCAGCAGCGCGGTCCCTTGGGGGGCTAGGAGGCCCAATTCACCCCTCCACTTT. Translated: CASSAVPWGARRPNSPLHF.

V gene TRBV25-1 combines with J gene TRBJ1-6; TRBD1 might be the D (6 bases). The V gene lost 4 bases and the J gene lost 3 bases, with 10 bases spanning the gap. The CDR3 is 15 residues long. The germline V gene has CDR1 MGHDK and CDR2 SYGVNS. This CDR3 reads CASSAIQGYNSPLHF. CDR3 sequence (DNA): TGTGCCAGCAGTGCCATACAGGGCTATAATTCACCCCTCCACTTT.

This chain joins TRBV5-5 and TRBJ1-4; D call uncertain. The CDR3 extends over 16 amino acids. The germline V gene has CDR1 SGHKS and CDR2 YYEKEE (reference sequence). V gave up 0 bases and J gave up 0 bases, with 9 bases separating them. The CDR3: CASSLDGRTTNEKLFF. CDR3 coding DNA: TGTGCCAGCAGCTTGGACGGGCGTACAACTAATGAAAAACTGTTTTTT.

Only one count was recorded for this clone. V is TRBV11-2 and J is TRBJ2-2, with unresolved D. The CDR3 contains 12 residues. V lost 0 bases and J lost 9, with 5 bases in between. Germline assignment: CDR1 SGHAT and CDR2 FQNNGV. The DNA of the CDR3 is TGTGCCAGCAGCTTAGATAGGTGGGAGCTGTTTTTT. Translated, it gives CASSLDRWELFF.

The V call is TRBV5-1, the J call TRBJ2-4; 7 bases map to TRBD1. The CDR3 covers 14 residues. The germline V gene encodes CDR1 SGHRS and CDR2 YFSETQ. J was trimmed by 2 bases and V by 4 bases; bases with no gene match: 3. CDR3 loop: CASSPQGTKNIQYF. The CDR3 DNA reads as TGCGCCAGCAGCCCACAGGGGACCAAAAACATTCAGTACTTC.